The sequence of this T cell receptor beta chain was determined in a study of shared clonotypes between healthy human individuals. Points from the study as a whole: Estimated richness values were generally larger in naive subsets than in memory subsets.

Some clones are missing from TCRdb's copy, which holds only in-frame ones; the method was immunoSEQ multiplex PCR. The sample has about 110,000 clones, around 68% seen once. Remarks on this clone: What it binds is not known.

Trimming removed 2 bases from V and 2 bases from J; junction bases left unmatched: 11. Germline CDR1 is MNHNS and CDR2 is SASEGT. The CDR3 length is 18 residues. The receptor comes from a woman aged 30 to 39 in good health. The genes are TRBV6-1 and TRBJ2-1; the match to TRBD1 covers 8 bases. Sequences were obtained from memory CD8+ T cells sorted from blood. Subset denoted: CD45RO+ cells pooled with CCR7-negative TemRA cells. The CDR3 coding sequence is TGTGCCAGCAGTGAACCAAAGGACAGGGAAGGTCCCTACAATGAGCAGTTCTTC. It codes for CASSEPKDREGPYNEQFF.